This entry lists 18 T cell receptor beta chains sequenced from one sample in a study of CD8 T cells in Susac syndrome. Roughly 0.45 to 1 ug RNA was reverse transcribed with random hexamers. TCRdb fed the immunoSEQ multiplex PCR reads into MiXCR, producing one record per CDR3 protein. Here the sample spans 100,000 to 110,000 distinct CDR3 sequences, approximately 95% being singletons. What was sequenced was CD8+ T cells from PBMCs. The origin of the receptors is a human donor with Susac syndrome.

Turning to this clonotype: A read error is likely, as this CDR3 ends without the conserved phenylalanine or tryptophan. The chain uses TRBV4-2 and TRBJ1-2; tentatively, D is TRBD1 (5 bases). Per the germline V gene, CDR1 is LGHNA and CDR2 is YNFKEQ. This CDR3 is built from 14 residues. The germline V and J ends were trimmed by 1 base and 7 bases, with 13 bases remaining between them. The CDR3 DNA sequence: TGTGCCAGCAGCCAAGTTACCACAGGCTCTGGCTACACCGTC. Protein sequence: CASSQVTTGSGYTV.

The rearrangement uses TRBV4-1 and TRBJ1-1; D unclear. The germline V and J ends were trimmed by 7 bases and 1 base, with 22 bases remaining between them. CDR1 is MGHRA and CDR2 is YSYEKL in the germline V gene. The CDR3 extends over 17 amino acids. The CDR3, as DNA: TGCGCCAGCACCCGAATCCTAACACAGCAAAGGAACACTGAAGCTTTCTTT. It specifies CASTRILTQQRNTEAFF.

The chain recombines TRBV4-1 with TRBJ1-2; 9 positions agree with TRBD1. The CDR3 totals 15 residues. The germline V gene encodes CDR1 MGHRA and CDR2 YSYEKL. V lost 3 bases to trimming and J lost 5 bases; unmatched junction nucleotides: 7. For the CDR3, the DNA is TGCGCCAGCAGCCATGGAGACAGGGGGGATTATGGCTACACCTTC. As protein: CASSHGDRGDYGYTF.

Written as DNA, the CDR3 is TGCAGCGTGGCTCTTCCGGGACACCTCTCCAGGGCAGATACGCAGTATTTT. Amino acid sequence: CSVALPGHLSRADTQYF. The chain recombines TRBV29-1 with TRBJ2-3, with D maybe TRBD1 (6 bases). Germline V gives CDR1 SQVTM, CDR2 ANQGSEA. This CDR3 has 17 amino acids. V was cut by 6 bases and J by 4 bases, with 26 bases left in between.

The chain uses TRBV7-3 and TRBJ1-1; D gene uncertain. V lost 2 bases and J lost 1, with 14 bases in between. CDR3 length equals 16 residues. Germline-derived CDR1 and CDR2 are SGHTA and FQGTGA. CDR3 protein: CASSLQAGPANTEAFF. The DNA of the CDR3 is TGTGCCAGCAGCTTACAGGCAGGTCCTGCGAACACTGAAGCTTTCTTT.

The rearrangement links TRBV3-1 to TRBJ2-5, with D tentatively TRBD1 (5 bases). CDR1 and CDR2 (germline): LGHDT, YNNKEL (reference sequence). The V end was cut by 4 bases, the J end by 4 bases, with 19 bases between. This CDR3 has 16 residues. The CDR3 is CASSLPRSGSVETQYF. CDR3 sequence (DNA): TGTGCCAGCAGCCTCCCCCGGTCAGGGTCTGTAGAGACCCAGTACTTC.

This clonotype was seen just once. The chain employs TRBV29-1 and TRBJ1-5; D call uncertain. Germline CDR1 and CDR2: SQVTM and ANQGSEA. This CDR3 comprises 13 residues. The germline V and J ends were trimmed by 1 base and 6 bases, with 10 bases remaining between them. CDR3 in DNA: TGCAGCGTTGAAGGGCCAGACGGTCAGCCCCAGCATTTT. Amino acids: CSVEGPDGQPQHF.

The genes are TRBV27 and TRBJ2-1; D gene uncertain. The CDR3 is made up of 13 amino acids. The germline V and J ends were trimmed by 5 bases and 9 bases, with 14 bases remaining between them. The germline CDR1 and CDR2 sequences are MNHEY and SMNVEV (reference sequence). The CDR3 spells CASSPNPSGEQFF. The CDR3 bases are TGTGCCAGCAGTCCCAACCCCTCTGGTGAGCAGTTCTTC.

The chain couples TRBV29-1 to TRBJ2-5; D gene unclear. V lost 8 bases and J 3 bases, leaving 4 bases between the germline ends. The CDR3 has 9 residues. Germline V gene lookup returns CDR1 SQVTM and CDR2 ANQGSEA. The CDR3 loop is CSKKETQYF. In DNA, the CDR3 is TGCAGCAAAAAAGAGACCCAGTACTTC.

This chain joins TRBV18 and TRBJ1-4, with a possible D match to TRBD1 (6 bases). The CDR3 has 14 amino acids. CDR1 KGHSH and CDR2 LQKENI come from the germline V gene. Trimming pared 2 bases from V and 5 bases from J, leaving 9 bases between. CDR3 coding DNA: TGTGCCAGCTCACCAGGGCAGGGGAATGAAAAACTGTTTTTT. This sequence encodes CASSPGQGNEKLFF.

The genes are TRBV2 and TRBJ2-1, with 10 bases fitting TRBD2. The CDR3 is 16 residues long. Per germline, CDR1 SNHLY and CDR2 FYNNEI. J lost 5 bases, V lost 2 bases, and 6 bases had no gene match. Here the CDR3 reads CASSEKWTSGDNEQFF. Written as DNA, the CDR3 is TGTGCCAGCAGTGAAAAGTGGACTAGCGGTGACAATGAGCAGTTCTTC. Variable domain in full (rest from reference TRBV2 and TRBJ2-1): EPEVTQTPSHQVTQMGQEVILRCVPISNHLYFYWYRQILGQKVEFLVSFYNNEISEKSEIFDDQFSVERPDGSNFTLKIRSTKLEDSAMYFCASSEKWTSGDNEQFFGPGTRLTVL.

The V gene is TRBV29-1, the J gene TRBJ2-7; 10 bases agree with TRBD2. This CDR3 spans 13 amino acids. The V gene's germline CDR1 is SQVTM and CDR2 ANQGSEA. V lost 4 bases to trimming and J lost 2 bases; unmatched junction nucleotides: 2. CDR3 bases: TGCAGCGTTGTAAGCGGGGGGGCCTACGAGCAGTACTTC. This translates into CSVVSGGAYEQYF.

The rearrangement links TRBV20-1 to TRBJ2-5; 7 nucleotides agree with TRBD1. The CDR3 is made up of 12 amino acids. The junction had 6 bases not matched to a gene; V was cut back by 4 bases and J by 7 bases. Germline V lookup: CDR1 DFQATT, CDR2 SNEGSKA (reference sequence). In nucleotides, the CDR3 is TGCAGTGCTACACAGGGGTTTGGGACCCAGTACTTC. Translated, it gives CSATQGFGTQYF.

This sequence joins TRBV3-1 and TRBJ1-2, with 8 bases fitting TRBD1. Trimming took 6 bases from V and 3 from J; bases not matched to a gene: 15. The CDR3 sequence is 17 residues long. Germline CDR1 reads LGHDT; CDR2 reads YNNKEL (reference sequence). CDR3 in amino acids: CASSPTIPRGLDYGYTF. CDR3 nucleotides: TGTGCCAGCAGTCCTACTATTCCCAGGGGGCTCGACTATGGCTACACCTTC.

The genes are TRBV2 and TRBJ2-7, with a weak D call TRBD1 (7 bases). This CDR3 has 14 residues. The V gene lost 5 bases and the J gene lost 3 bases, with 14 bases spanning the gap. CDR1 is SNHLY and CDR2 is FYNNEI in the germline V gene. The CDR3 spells CASSLGQGGYEQYF. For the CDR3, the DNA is TGTGCCAGCAGTCTGGGGCAGGGGGGCTACGAGCAGTACTTC. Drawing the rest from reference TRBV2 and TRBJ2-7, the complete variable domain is EPEVTQTPSHQVTQMGQEVILRCVPISNHLYFYWYRQILGQKVEFLVSFYNNEISEKSEIFDDQFSVERPDGSNFTLKIRSTKLEDSAMYFCASSLGQGGYEQYFGPGTRLTVT.

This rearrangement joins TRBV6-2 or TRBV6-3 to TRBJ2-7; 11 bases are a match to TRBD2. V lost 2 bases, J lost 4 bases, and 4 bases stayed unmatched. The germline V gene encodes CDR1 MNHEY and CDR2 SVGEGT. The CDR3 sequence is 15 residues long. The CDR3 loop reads CASSYQASGGYEQYF. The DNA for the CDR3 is TGTGCCAGCAGTTACCAGGCTAGCGGGGGGTACGAGCAGTACTTC.

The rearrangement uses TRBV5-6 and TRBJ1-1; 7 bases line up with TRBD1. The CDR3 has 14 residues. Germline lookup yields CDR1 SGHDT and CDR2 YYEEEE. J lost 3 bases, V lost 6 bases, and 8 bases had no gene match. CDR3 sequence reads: CASIRQGRDTEAFF. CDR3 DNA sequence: TGTGCCAGCATCAGACAGGGTCGGGACACTGAAGCTTTCTTT. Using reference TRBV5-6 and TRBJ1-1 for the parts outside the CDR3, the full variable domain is DAGVTQSPTHLIKTRGQQVTLRCSPKSGHDTVSWYQQALGQGPQFIFQYYEEEERQRGNFPDRFSGHQFPNYSSELNVNALLLGDSALYLCASIRQGRDTEAFFGQGTRLTVV.

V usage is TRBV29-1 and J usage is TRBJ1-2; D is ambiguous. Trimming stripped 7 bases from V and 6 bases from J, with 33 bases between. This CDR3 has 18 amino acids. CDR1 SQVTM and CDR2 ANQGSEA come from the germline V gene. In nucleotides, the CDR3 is TGCAGCGCCTGGAAGGTTCACGATACGGGTCCCGATCCCGATGGCTACACCTTC. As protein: CSAWKVHDTGPDPDGYTF.